This T cell receptor (beta chain) came from a study of blood T cell repertoires in COVID-19. About the research overall: COVID-19 samples from acute and convalescent phases originated in the United States, Italy and Spain.

Using immunoSEQ multiplex PCR, the repertoire was profiled, and TCRdb retains in-frame clones only, with some absent. The table lists roughly 150,000 clones, about four fifths of them singletons, with about 15% in the top ten. The CDR3 is 15 residues long. Germline V gives CDR1 SEHNR, CDR2 FQNEAQ (reference sequence). Unmatched junction bases numbered 5, after V lost 5 bases and J lost 1 base. What was sequenced was peripheral blood. The TCR comes from a woman of 80 years or more with acute or convalescent COVID-19. The chain couples TRBV7-9 to TRBJ1-5, with 7 bases lining up with TRBD1. DNA of the CDR3: TGTGCCAGCAGCGGTACAGGGGTGAGCAATCAGCCCCAGCATTTT. This translates into CASSGTGVSNQPQHF.